Described below is a single T cell receptor (beta chain) sequence and its context. Clones were sequenced by immunoSEQ multiplex PCR, and TCRdb holds only the in-frame ones, with some missing. This table has around 200,000 clones, 85% to 95% appearing once. This specimen comes from a study of shared clonotypes between healthy human individuals. Germline CDR1 and CDR2: SEHNR and FQNEAQ (reference sequence). The CDR3 is 15 amino acids. The sequencing sample was made of naive CD4+ T cells sorted from blood. Subset given: CD45RA+ positively selected. The source is a woman aged 30 to 39 in good health. The genes are TRBV7-9 and TRBJ2-5; 7 bases match TRBD1. Gene TRBJ2-7 matches the end of the DNA better, so the J call may be wrong. The DNA for the CDR3 is TGTGCCAGCAGCTCTATCGACAGGGTCTCCTACGAGCAGTACTTC. It codes for CASSSIDRVSYEQYF.